This T cell receptor beta chain was observed in a study of blood T cell repertoires in COVID-19. Study at large: COVID-19 samples from acute and convalescent phases originated in the United States, Italy and Spain. From T cells, B-cell-depleted T cells, or PBMCs came the material, which was cDNA or gDNA.

In the original workflow: Using reference gene primer amplification, nucleated cell counts were estimated. Sequenced by immunoSEQ multiplex PCR; TCRdb stores in-frame clones only, minus some. V, J and clone size derive from that table, while D and trimming were established from the DNA sequence. The sample consists of 290,000 or so clones, about 90% of them appearing once. The V end was cut by 5 bases, the J end by 3 bases, with 20 bases between. The CDR3 covers 17 residues. Germline V lookup: CDR1 SEHNR, CDR2 FQNEAQ (reference sequence). The receptor was isolated from a man in his late teens or twenties with active or convalescent COVID-19. The rearrangement links TRBV7-9 to TRBJ2-1; a possible D gene is TRBD2 (8 bases). Material for sequencing was peripheral blood. CDR3 residues: CASSDRGGGRHYNEQFF. The CDR3 nucleotides are TGTGCCAGCAGCGATCGAGGGGGCGGGAGGCACTACAATGAGCAGTTCTTC.